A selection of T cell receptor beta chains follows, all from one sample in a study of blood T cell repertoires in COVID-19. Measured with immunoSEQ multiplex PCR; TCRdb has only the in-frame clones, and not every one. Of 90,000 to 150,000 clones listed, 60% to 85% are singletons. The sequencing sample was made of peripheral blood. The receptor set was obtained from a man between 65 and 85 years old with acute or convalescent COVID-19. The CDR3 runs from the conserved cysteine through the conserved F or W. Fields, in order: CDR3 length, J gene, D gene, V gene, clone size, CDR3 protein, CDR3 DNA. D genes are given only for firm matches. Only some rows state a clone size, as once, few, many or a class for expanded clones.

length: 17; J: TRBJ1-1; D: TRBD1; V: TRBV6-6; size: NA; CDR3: CASSRPGQGGPMAEAFF; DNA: TGTGCCAGCAGTCGCCCGGGACAGGGGGGCCCGATGGCTGAAGCTTTCTTT
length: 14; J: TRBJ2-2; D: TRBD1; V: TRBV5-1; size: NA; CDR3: CASSFTGETGELFF; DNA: TGCGCCAGCAGCTTCACAGGGGAAACCGGGGAGCTGTTTTTT
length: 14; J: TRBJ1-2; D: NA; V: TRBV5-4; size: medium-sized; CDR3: CASSDQTELRGYTF; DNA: TGTGCCAGCAGCGATCAGACAGAACTTAGGGGCTACACCTTC
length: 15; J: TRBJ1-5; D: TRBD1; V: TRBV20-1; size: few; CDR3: CSASPGQGVDQPQHF; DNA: TGCAGTGCTAGTCCGGGACAGGGTGTAGATCAGCCCCAGCATTTT
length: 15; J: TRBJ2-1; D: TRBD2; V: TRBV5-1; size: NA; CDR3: CASSSSGDSYNEQFF; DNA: TGCGCCAGCAGTTCAAGCGGGGATTCCTACAATGAGCAGTTCTTC
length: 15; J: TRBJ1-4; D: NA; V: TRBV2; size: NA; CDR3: CASTGRGGSKEKLFF; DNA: TGTGCCAGCACCGGAAGGGGGGGTAGTAAGGAAAAACTGTTTTTT
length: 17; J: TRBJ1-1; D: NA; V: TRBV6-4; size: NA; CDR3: CASSDSATLNKNTEAFF; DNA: TGTGCCAGCAGTGACTCGGCGACTTTGAACAAGAACACTGAAGCTTTCTTT
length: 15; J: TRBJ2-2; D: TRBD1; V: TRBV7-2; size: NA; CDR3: CASSLVSGGTGELFF; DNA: TGTGCCAGCAGCTTAGTTTCAGGGGGCACCGGGGAGCTGTTTTTT
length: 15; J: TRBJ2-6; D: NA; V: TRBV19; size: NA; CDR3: CASTPDRAGANVLTF; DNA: TGTGCCAGTACCCCCGACCGGGCTGGGGCCAACGTCCTGACTTTC
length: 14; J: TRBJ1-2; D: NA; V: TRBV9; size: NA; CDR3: CASSSSPVNYGYTF; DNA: TGTGCCAGCAGCTCCTCCCCCGTTAACTATGGCTACACCTTC
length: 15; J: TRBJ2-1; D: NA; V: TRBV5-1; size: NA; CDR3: CASSLAGLPYNEQFF; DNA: TGCGCCAGCAGCTTGGCAGGACTACCCTACAATGAGCAGTTCTTC
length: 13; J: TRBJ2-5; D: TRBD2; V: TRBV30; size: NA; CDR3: CAWSGLAEETQYF; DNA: TGTGCCTGGAGTGGGCTAGCGGAAGAGACCCAGTACTTC
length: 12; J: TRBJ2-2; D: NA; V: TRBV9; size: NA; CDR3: CASSAGSGELFF; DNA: TGTGCCAGCAGCGCAGGTTCCGGGGAGCTGTTTTTT
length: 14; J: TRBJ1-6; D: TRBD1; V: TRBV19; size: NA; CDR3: CASSAGTGNSPLHF; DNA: TGTGCCAGTAGTGCCGGGACAGGGAATTCACCCCTCCACTTT
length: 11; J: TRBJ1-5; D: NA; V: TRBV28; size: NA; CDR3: CASQSNQPQHF; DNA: TGTGCCAGCCAGAGCAATCAGCCCCAGCATTTT
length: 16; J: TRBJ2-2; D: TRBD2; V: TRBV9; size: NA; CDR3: CATLPGLAGDTGELFF; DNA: TGTGCCACCCTTCCTGGACTAGCGGGAGACACCGGGGAGCTGTTTTTT
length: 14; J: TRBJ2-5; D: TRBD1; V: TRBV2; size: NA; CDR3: CASSGEGGAETQYF; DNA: TGTGCCAGCAGTGGAGAAGGGGGCGCGGAGACCCAGTACTTC
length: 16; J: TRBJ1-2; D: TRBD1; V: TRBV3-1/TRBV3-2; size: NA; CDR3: CASSHGTGHITYGYTF; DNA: TGTGCCAGCAGCCATGGGACAGGCCACATAACCTATGGCTACACCTTC
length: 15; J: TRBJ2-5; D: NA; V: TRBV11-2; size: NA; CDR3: CASSFIGGGWETQYF; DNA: TGTGCCAGCAGCTTTATCGGGGGAGGTTGGGAGACCCAGTACTTC
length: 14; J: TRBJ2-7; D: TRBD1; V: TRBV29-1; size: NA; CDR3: CSVEETGAAYEQYF; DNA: TGCAGCGTTGAAGAGACAGGGGCCGCCTACGAGCAGTACTTC
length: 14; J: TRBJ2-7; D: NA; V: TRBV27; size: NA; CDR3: CASSLYGTSYEQYF; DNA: TGTGCCAGCAGTTTATATGGCACCTCCTACGAGCAGTACTTC
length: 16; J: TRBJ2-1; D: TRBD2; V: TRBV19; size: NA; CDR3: CASSHRAGGSYNEQFF; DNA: TGTGCCAGTTCCCACCGTGCGGGGGGCTCCTACAATGAGCAGTTCTTC
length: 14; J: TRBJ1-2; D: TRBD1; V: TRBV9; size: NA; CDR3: CASSAGQGSYGYTF; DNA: TGTGCCAGCAGCGCGGGACAGGGCTCCTATGGCTACACCTTC
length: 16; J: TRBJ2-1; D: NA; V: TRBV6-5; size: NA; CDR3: CASSFTGDISYNEQFF; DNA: TGTGCCAGCAGTTTCACCGGGGATATATCCTACAATGAGCAGTTCTTC
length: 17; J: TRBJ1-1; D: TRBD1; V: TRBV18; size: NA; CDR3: CASSPPGQGGKNTEAFF; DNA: TGTGCCAGCTCACCACCGGGACAGGGGGGAAAGAACACTGAAGCTTTCTTT
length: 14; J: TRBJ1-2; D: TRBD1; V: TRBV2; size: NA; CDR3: CASSLGQGLGGYTF; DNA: TGTGCCAGCAGCCTGGGACAGGGCCTCGGGGGCTACACCTTC
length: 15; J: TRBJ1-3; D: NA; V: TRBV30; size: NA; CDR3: CAWSGAGISGNTIYF; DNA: TGTGCCTGGAGTGGGGCAGGGATCTCTGGAAACACCATATATTTT
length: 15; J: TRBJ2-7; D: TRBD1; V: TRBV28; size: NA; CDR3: CASTTDRDSGHEQYF; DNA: TGTGCCAGCACCACAGACCGGGACAGCGGCCACGAGCAGTACTTC
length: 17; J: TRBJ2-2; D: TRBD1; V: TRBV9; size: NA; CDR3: CASSPRGDSLVTGELFF; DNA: TGTGCCAGCAGCCCCCGTGGGGACAGCTTAGTCACCGGGGAGCTGTTTTTT
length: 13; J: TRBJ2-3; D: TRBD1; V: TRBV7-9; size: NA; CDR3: CASSASGTGERYF; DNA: TGTGCCAGCAGCGCCTCCGGGACAGGGGAGCGGTATTTT
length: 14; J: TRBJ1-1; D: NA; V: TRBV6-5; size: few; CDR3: CASRTQTGNTEAFF; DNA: TGTGCCAGCAGGACTCAGACAGGGAACACTGAAGCTTTCTTT
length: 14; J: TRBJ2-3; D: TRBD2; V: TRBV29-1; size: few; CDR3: CSVFSGGAVDTQYF; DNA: TGCAGCGTCTTTAGCGGGGGGGCAGTAGATACGCAGTATTTT
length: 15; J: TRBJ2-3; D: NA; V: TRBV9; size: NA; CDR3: CASSVLASSTDTQYF; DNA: TGTGCCAGCAGCGTTCTAGCGTCTAGCACAGATACGCAGTATTTT
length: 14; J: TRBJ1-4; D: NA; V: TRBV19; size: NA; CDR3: CAVKEAGINEKLFF; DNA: TGTGCCGTAAAGGAGGCCGGAATTAATGAAAAACTGTTTTTT
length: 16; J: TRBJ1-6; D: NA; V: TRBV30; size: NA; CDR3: CAWKQGPTLYNSPLHF; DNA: TGTGCCTGGAAACAGGGACCGACTTTATATAATTCACCCCTCCACTTT
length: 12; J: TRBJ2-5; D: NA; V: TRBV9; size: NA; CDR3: CASSLGEETQYF; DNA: TGTGCCAGCAGTTTGGGAGAAGAGACCCAGTACTTC
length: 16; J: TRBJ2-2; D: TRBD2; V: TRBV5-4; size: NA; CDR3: CASSSTSGDYTGELFF; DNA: TGTGCCAGCAGCTCCACTAGCGGGGATTACACCGGGGAGCTGTTTTTT
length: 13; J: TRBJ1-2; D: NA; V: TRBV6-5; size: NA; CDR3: CASSSYRAYGYTF; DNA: TGTGCCAGCAGTTCATACAGGGCCTATGGCTACACCTTC
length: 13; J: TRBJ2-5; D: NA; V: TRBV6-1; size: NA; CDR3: CASSEAGGETQYF; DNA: TGTGCCAGCAGTGAAGCTGGGGGGGAGACCCAGTACTTC
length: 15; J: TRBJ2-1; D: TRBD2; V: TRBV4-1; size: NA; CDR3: CASSHASGTYNEQFF; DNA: TGCGCCAGCAGCCATGCTAGCGGGACCTACAATGAGCAGTTCTTC
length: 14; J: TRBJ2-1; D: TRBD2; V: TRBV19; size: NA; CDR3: CASSIRSGNDEQFF; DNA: TGTGCCAGTAGTATTCGGAGCGGGAATGATGAGCAGTTCTTC
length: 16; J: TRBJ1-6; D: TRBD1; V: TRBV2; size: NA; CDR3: CASSGLTGWNNSPLHF; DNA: TGTGCCAGCAGTGGCTTGACAGGGTGGAATAATTCACCCCTCCACTTT
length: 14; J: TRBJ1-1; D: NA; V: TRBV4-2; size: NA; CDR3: CASSQQWVRGEAFF; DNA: TGTGCCAGCAGCCAACAGTGGGTGCGGGGTGAAGCTTTCTTT
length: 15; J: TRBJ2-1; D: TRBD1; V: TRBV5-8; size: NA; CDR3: CASSLVWTGGDEQFF; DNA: TGTGCCAGCAGCTTGGTCTGGACAGGGGGGGATGAGCAGTTCTTC
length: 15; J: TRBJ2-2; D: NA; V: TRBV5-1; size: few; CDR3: CASSPGQQNTGELFF; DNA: TGCGCCAGCAGCCCAGGACAGCAGAACACCGGGGAGCTGTTTTTT
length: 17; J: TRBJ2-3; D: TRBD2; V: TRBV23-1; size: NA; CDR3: CASSQRSTSGTRDTQYF; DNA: TGCGCCAGCAGTCAACGTTCGACTAGCGGTACCCGGGATACGCAGTATTTT
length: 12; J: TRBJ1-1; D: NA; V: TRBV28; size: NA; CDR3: CASSTSGTEAFF; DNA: TGTGCCAGCAGTACCTCGGGGACTGAAGCTTTCTTT
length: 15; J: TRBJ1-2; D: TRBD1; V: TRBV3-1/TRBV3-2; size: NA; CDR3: CASSPQDREGYGYTF; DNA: TGTGCCAGCAGCCCCCAGGACAGGGAGGGCTATGGCTACACCTTC
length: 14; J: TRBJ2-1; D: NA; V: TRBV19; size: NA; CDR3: CASSMYQGGNEQFF; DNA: TGTGCCAGTAGTATGTACCAGGGAGGCAATGAGCAGTTCTTC